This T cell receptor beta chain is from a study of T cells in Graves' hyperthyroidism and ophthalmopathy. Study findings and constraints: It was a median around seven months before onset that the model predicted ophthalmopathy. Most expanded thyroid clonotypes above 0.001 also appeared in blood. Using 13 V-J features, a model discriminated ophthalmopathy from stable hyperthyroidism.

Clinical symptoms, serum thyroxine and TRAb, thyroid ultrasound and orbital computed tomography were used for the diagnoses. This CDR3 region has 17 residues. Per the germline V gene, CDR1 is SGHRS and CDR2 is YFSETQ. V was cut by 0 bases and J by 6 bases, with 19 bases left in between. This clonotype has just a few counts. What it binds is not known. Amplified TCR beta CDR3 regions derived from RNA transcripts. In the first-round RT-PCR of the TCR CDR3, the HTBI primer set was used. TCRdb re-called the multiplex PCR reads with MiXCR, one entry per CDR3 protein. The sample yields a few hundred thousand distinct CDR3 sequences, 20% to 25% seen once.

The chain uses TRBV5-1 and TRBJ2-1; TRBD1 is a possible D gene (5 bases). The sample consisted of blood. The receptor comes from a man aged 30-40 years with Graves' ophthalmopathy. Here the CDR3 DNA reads TGCGCCAGCAGCTTGGGAGTGGGCAGGAAGGGGTCCAATGAGCAGTTCTTC. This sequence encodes CASSLGVGRKGSNEQFF.